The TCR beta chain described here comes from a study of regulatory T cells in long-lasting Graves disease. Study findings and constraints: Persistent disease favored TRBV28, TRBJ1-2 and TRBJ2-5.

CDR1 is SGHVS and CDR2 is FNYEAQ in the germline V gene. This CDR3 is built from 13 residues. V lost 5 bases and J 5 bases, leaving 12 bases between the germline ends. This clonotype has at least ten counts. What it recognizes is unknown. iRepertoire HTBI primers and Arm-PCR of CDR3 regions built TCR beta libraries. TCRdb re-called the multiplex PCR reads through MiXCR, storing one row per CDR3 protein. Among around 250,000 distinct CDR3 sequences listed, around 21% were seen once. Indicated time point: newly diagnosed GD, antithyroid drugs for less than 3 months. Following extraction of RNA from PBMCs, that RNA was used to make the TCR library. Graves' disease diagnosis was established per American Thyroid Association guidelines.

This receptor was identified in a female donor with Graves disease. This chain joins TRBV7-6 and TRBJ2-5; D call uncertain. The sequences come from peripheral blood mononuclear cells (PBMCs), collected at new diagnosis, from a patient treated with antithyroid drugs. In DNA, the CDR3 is TGTGCCAGCAGCCCCAACCTGAGGGAGACCCAGTACTTC. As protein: CASSPNLRETQYF. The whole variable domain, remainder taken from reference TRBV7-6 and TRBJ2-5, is GAGVSQSPRYKVTKRGQDVALRCDPISGHVSLYWYRQALGQGPEFLTYFNYEAQQDKSGLPNDRFSAERPEGSISTLTIQRTEQRDSAMYRCASSPNLRETQYFGPGTRLLVL.